This T cell receptor (beta chain) came from a study of shared clonotypes between healthy human individuals. For this clone: Its matching antigen is unknown.

Study-wide findings and caveats: Sharing across four donors was seen in 4% to 6.5% of naive CD4 clonotypes.

The table came from immunoSEQ multiplex PCR; TCRdb's copy has only in-frame clones and leaves some out. Counted here are around 1,900,000 clones, approximately 92% occurring once; the ten biggest clones make up under 2%. Naivety among CD8 cells was defined by CD45RO negativity and positive CCR7 selection, thereby excluding terminally differentiated effector memory CD45RA+ cells. The receptor was derived from a man aged 18 to 30 in good health. Some clones in this sample may be carry-over from other donors' samples. The sequencing sample was made of naive CD8+ T cells from PBMCs.

The CDR3 is CASSLRWATEAFF. CDR3 DNA: TGTGCCAGCAGTTTGAGGTGGGCCACTGAAGCTTTCTTT. The rearrangement joins TRBV27 to TRBJ1-1; D is unclear. CDR1 and CDR2 from the germline V gene are MNHEY and SMNVEV (reference sequence). Trimming removed 3 bases from V and 4 bases from J, with 9 bases in between. The CDR3 is made up of 13 amino acids.